This T cell receptor (beta chain) was documented in a study of T cells after yellow fever vaccination. This clonotype was counted many times. Its antigen is unidentified. Study-level findings and limits: FACS-sorted repertoires could contain abundant clonotypes contaminating from the bulk population.

Template switching with 5'RACE generated the TCR cDNA and added a universal primer site and UMIs. TCRdb used MiXCR to reprocess the 5' RACE reads, holding one entry per CDR3 protein. Here the sample spans just over 300,000 distinct CDR3 sequences, around 4% being singletons. This material consisted of PBMCs, taken on the day of the yellow fever booster vaccination. This receptor was identified in a man aged 18 to 35 who received the YFV17D yellow fever vaccine.

As DNA, the CDR3 is TGCGCCAGCAGCCTCCAAGGACAGGGTCCCTACGAGCAGTACTTC. It yields the protein CASSLQGQGPYEQYF. This chain uses TRBV5-1 with TRBJ2-7; the match to TRBD1 covers 8 bases. CDR1 is SGHRS and CDR2 is YFSETQ in the germline V gene. The ends lost 4 bases at V and 2 bases at J; junction bases unmatched: 8. The CDR3 sequence is 15 residues long.